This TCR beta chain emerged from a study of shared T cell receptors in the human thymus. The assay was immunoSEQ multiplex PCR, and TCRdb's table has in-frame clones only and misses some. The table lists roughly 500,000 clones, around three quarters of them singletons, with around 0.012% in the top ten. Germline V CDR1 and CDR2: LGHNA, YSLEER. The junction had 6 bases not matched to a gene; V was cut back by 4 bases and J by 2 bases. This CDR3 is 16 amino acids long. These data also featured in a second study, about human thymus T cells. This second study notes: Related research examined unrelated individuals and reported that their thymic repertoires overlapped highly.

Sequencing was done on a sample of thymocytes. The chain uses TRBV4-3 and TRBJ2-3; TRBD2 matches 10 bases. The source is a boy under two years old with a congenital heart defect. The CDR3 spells CASSPWTSGATDTQYF. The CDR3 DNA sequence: TGCGCCAGCAGCCCATGGACTAGCGGAGCCACAGATACGCAGTATTTT.